Here is one TCR beta chain with its context. This sample is drawn from a study of blood T cell repertoires in COVID-19. The method was immunoSEQ multiplex PCR; TCRdb's version includes in-frame clones alone and lacks a portion of them. The sample includes about 88,000 clones, 90% to 95% of them seen just once. The sequence was obtained from a man aged 55 to 69 with acute or convalescent COVID-19. The source material was peripheral blood.

Here the CDR3 reads CASSLVVGTGETGELFF. The CDR3 bases are TGTGCCAGCAGCTTGGTGGTCGGGACAGGGGAAACCGGGGAGCTGTTTTTT. This chain joins TRBV5-8 and TRBJ2-2; 10 positions agree with TRBD1. The germline V gene encodes CDR1 SGHTS and CDR2 YDEGEE. CDR3 length equals 17 residues. J lost 5 bases, V lost 0 bases, and 7 bases had no gene match.